Sequencing of this T cell receptor (beta chain) was carried out in a study of early T cells in non-severe SARS-CoV-2 infection. TCRdb called the 5' RACE reads again in MiXCR, with one record for every CDR3 protein. The table records around 57,000 distinct CDR3 sequences, roughly 10% of them present only once. The CDR3 consists of 17 residues. Per germline, CDR1 SNHLY and CDR2 FYNNEI. V was pared by 3 bases and J by 1 base, with 4 bases of the junction left unmatched. The specimen was whole blood. The clonotype comes from an adult who was a healthcare worker with PCR-confirmed SARS-CoV-2 infection or an uninfected control (not recorded which). The J gene is TRBJ2-2, the V gene TRBV2; TRBD1 matches at 11 bases. The CDR3 coding sequence is TGTGCCAGCAGTGATAGAGGGACAGGGGGGAACACCGGGGAGCTGTTTTTT. Protein product: CASSDRGTGGNTGELFF. The full variable domain, rest sourced from reference TRBV2 and TRBJ2-2, is EPEVTQTPSHQVTQMGQEVILRCVPISNHLYFYWYRQILGQKVEFLVSFYNNEISEKSEIFDDQFSVERPDGSNFTLKIRSTKLEDSAMYFCASSDRGTGGNTGELFFGEGSRLTVL.